The source of this T cell receptor beta chain is a study of shared clonotypes between healthy human individuals. Overall study context: Three plates each covered CD4 naive and memory; CD8 naive two, CD8 memory one.

Libraries were prepared by immunoSEQ multiplex PCR; TCRdb keeps only in-frame clonotypes and omits some of them. The sample holds some 2 million clones, about 95% seen once. The naive CD8 population came from CD45RO-negative cells selected for CCR7, without terminally differentiated effector memory CD45RA+ cells. The source of this sequence is a man between 18 and 35 years old in good health. The sample was naive CD8+ T cells sorted from blood.

The CDR3 nucleotides read TGTGCCAGCAGCATGCTAGATCCCGGGGAGCTGTTTTTT. As protein: CASSMLDPGELFF. The J gene is TRBJ2-2, the V gene TRBV6-5; D call uncertain. Deletions cut 6 bases from V and 6 bases from J, with 11 bases between. In germline, CDR1 is MNHEY, CDR2 SVGAGI. The CDR3 has 13 residues.